The T cell receptor (beta chain) described here comes from a study of T cells in Graves' hyperthyroidism and ophthalmopathy. Study-level points and caveats: Most thyroid clonotypes that were expanded above 0.001 also turned up in blood.

Trimming stripped 1 base from V and 2 bases from J, with 4 bases between. Germline-derived CDR1 and CDR2 are SGHRS and YFSETQ. The CDR3 covers 13 residues. Newly diagnosed hyperthyroidism patients aged 18 to 65 years had disease lasting under 2 months. This clonotype came up a few times. The target antigen is unknown. What was amplified from RNA transcripts were TCR beta CDR3 regions. TCR CDR3 regions were first amplified by RT-PCR with HTBI primers. Each CDR3 protein gets one entry after TCRdb re-called the multiplex PCR reads with MiXCR. Of some 250,000 distinct CDR3 sequences detected, roughly 15% appear once; the ten largest clones hold roughly 30%.

This TCR derives from a woman in her 50s with Graves' hyperthyroidism that later progressed to Graves' ophthalmopathy. The sample comprised blood. This sequence joins TRBV5-1 and TRBJ1-3; D not resolved. CDR3: CASSLLPGNTIYF. The CDR3 DNA reads TGCGCCAGCAGCTTGTTGCCTGGAAACACCATATATTTT. Based on the CDR3 plus reference TRBV5-1 and TRBJ1-3, the full variable domain is KAGVTQTPRYLIKTRGQQVTLSCSPISGHRSVSWYQQTPGQGLQFLFEYFSETQRNKGNFPGRFSGRQFSNSRSEMNVSTLELGDSALYLCASSLLPGNTIYFGEGSWLTVV.